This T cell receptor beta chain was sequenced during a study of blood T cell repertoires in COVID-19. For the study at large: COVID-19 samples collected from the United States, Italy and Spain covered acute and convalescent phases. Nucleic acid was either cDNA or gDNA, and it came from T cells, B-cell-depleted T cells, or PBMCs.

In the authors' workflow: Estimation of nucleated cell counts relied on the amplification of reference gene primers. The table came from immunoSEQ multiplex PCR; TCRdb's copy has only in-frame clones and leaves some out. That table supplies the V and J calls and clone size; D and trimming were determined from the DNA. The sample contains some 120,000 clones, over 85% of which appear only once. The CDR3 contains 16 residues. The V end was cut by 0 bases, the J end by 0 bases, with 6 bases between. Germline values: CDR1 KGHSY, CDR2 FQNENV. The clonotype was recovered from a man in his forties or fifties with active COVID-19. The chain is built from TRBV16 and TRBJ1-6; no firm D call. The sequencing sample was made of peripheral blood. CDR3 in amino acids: CASSQSQFSYNSPLHF. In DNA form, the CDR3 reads TGTGCCAGCAGCCAATCCCAGTTCTCCTATAATTCACCCCTCCACTTT.